This T cell receptor (beta chain) was profiled in a study of beta chain features in type 1 diabetes. Study-wide results and limits: Naive, central memory and Treg TCRB repertoires seemed to resemble each other more closely in patients than they did in healthy donors. People with Type 1 diabetes carried modestly yet significantly shorter TCRB CDR3s in all four CD4+ subsets.

The V end lost 7 bases, the J end lost 1 base, and 16 bases lay between the germline ends. The CDR3 covers 15 residues. Per the germline V gene, CDR1 is MNHEY and CDR2 is SMNVEV (reference sequence). Since all of the isolated RNA was reverse transcribed, expressed TCRB transcripts were what got sequenced. The average output of naive, central memory and regulatory T cell samples was approximately 3.6 million reads. TCRdb keeps only in-frame clones here, not all; method: immunoSEQ multiplex PCR. Of 430,000 or so clones in the sample, about an eighth were seen once. This clone turned up a few times. What it binds is not known.

The receptor was derived from a woman aged 18-29 years in good health. The sample comprised naive CD4+ T cells from blood. The chain employs TRBV27 and TRBJ2-5; D might be TRBD1 (6 bases). Here the CDR3 reads CASMVLQGPQETQYF. CDR3 bases: TGTGCCAGCATGGTCCTACAGGGTCCCCAAGAGACCCAGTACTTC.